This T cell receptor (beta chain) was identified in a study of graft-versus-host responses after intestinal transplantation (dated by TCRdb to the early 2020s). Background for the entire study: The transplants that recipients received were multivisceral, liver-intestinal, or isolated intestinal. All recipients received anti-thymocyte globulin induction followed by maintenance tacrolimus and steroids for roughly 3 years. After intestinal transplantation, graft-versus-host and host-versus-graft alloreactive T cell clones in the graft, circulation and bone marrow were tracked using bulk TCR-beta CDR3 sequencing. To identify alloreactive clones, pre-transplant mixed lymphocyte reaction products were sequenced and compared with unstimulated pre-transplant donor and recipient T cells. The cohort enrolled 20 to 25 intestinal transplant recipients, one of whom was a retransplant, and a few patients without pretransplant specimens were excluded. Donor T cell macrochimerism was defined as a peak of at least 4% donor T cells among recipient peripheral blood mononuclear cells. Samples from a few later patients were sequenced in-house on an Illumina MiSeq with MiXCR processing rather than by the commercial service.

Receptor libraries were prepared by the immunoSEQ multiplex PCR assay. Adaptive Biotechnologies carried out high-throughput TCR-beta CDR3 sequencing of genomic DNA for most patients. From the authors' description of their analysis: TCR sequencing data were retrieved from Adaptive's ImmunoSEQ software for more than 15 patients, whereas a few other patients were processed with MiXCR and VDJtools. Because the origin of CDR3 nucleotide sequences shared between donor and recipient could not be assigned, those sequences were removed. To be classed as alloreactive, a clone needed at least 2-fold expansion over unstimulated cells and a minimum CFSE-low frequency of 0.002% (template counts) or 0.001% (read counts). A clone was considered mappable if detected in the sequenced pre-transplant spleen, lymph node, or MLR CFSE-low populations of the donor or recipient. Cumulative frequency of alloreactive clones was calculated as a percentage of all sequences weighted by copy number. The immuneACCESS repertoire file appears here via TCRdb, limited to in-frame rearrangements. These files lack a portion of the clones; in checked studies, under half of the deficit traces to unresolved V genes, and the cause of the others is not known. D and trimming were read from the DNA, whereas the V and J calls and clone size are those reported in that table. This sample gives about 3,900 clones in total; approximately 84% of them show up just once. The ten largest clones take up 6.5% to 8.5% of the sample.

The time point label corresponds to: postoperative day 105 after intestinal transplantation (dayNNNN = postoperative day). To isolate intraepithelial and lamina propria lymphocytes from graft specimens, dithiothreitol, EDTA incubations and collagenase D digestion were used. Bulk TCR-beta sequencing was performed on serial intestinal graft biopsy specimens collected as late as 600 days after transplant. The research as a whole found: The conclusions were limited by the relatively low number and heterogeneity of the intestinal transplant patients. High GvH to HvG T cell clonal ratios were observed in the allografts of patients with donor T cell macrochimerism. Early after transplant, peak levels of circulating GvH clones were found to be associated with declines in HvG clones. GvH clones were detected in recipient bone marrow, and some appeared earlier in ileal mucosa or blood, consistent with an intestinal mucosal origin.

With respect to this clone: The antigen it binds to is not known. No much larger clone is present one base from it, and per-base qualities are unavailable.

The CDR3 has 12 amino acids, counting the end cysteine and phenylalanine. The kept DNA is CDR3 alone, 36 bases in frame from the first base. CDR1 is given as SGHRS and CDR2 as YFSETQ, both from the germline V gene. Trimming at the junction amounts to 4 bases on V and 0 bases on J, and the germline ends lie 5 bases apart. This sequence uses TRBV5-1 and TRBJ2-7; no confident D gene assignment can be made. The sample here was ileum tissue, taken 105 days after intestinal transplantation. This TCR was recovered from a human patient who received an intestinal transplant, so some T cells may come from the graft donor. CDR3 region: CASSPPSYEQYF. The DNA sequence is as follows: TGCGCCAGCAGCCCACCCTCCTACGAGCAGTACTTC.